What follows describes a single T cell receptor (beta chain). What it recognizes is unknown. CDR3 length: 13 residues. V lost 1 base and J lost 4, with 8 bases in between. The germline V gene has CDR1 SGHTA and CDR2 FQGNSA. The sample is drawn from a study of cytomegalovirus exposure and HLA in healthy donors. General observations from the study: Follow-up analysis found HLA locus-dependent TCR association rates, highest for DRB1 and lowest for HLA-C. Per a prior analysis, the majority of TCR beta V segments were productive roughly 87% or roughly 30% of the time.

60 Vbeta and 13 Jbeta primers were used in PCR. The table came from immunoSEQ multiplex PCR; TCRdb's copy has only in-frame clones and leaves some out. The repertoire holds roughly 130,000 clones, with approximately 68% as singletons. The rearrangement links TRBV7-2 to TRBJ2-7, with no clear D. The clonotype comes from a man aged 25 to 45 in good health and CMV-seropositive. The sequencing input was PBMCs. The CDR3 DNA reads as TGTGCCAGCAGCTTAGATCCGGGTTACGAGCAGTACTTC. Its translation: CASSLDPGYEQYF. The full variable domain, its missing parts supplied by reference TRBV7-2 and TRBJ2-7, is GAGVSQSPSNKVTEKGKDVELRCDPISGHTALYWYRQSLGQGLEFLIYFQGNSAPDKSGLPSDRFSAERTGGSVSTLTIQRTQQEDSAVYLCASSLDPGYEQYFGPGTRLTVT.